These 9 T cell receptor beta chains came from one sample sequenced in a study of identical twins' blood T cells. MiXCR was run by TCRdb on the 5' RACE reads, yielding one entry per CDR3 protein. The top ten hold more than 5.5% of the sample, which has 400,000 or so distinct CDR3 sequences, roughly 28% seen once. Specimen: PBMCs. The source is a woman aged 18-55 years in good health.

This clonotype was observed a handful of times. The CDR3 coding sequence is TGTGCCAGCAGTTCACAGGGGGCAGCTTATGGAAACACCATATATTTT. It codes for CASSSQGAAYGNTIYF. J is TRBJ1-3 and V is TRBV2; TRBD1 matches 9 bases. With 5 bases clipped from V and 3 bases from J, the junction kept 8 bases outside the gene matches. CDR3 size: 16 residues. Per the germline V gene, CDR1 is SNHLY and CDR2 is FYNNEI.

Turning to this clonotype: A read error is possible here, since a much larger clone lies one base away. The V and J genes are TRBV29-1 and TRBJ2-1; D is perhaps TRBD2 (5 bases). Germline CDR1 is SQVTM and CDR2 is ANQGSEA. This CDR3 has 13 residues. V was shortened by 4 bases and J by 0 bases, with 7 bases between the two germline ends. This chain's CDR3 is CSVGGRSYNEQFF. CDR3 in DNA: TGCAGCGTTGGAGGGCGCTCCTACAATGAGCAGTTCTTC.

V and J are TRBV6-2 or TRBV6-3 and TRBJ1-4, with D maybe TRBD1 (5 bases). Germline loops: CDR1 MNHEY, CDR2 SVGEGT. The CDR3 sequence is 14 residues long. Trimming took 0 bases from V and 10 from J, leaving 12 bases between them. CDR3 amino acids: CASSYSRQRGKLFF. CDR3 bases: TGTGCCAGCAGTTACTCGAGACAGCGCGGAAAACTGTTTTTT.

This clonotype was seen only a few times. This chain uses TRBV25-1 with TRBJ1-5; D call uncertain. The CDR3 has 15 residues. CDR1 and CDR2 from the germline V gene are MGHDK and SYGVNS. The ends were cut back, 3 bases at V and 0 bases at J, with 9 bases in the middle. CDR3 nucleotides: TGTGCCAGCAGTGAGTCTGCCCATAGCAATCAGCCCCAGCATTTT. Protein: CASSESAHSNQPQHF.

This rearrangement joins TRBV10-3 to TRBJ2-1; a possible D gene is TRBD2 (6 bases). The germline CDR1 and CDR2 sequences are ENHRY and SYGVKD. Trimming stripped 7 bases from V and 4 bases from J, with 23 bases between. The CDR3 has 17 residues. CDR3 bases: TGTGCCATCACCCCGAATGGCGGTAACGGGAGATACAATGAGCAGTTCTTC. It codes for CAITPNGGNGRYNEQFF.

V and J are TRBV7-2 and TRBJ1-2; D gene uncertain. The CDR3 is 15 residues long. CDR1 SGHTA and CDR2 FQGNSA come from the germline V gene. The V end lost 4 bases, the J end lost 2 bases, and 14 bases lay between the germline ends. Written as DNA, the CDR3 is TGTGCCAGCAGCTACCGGACGGGAGTAAACTATGGCTACACCTTC. Amino acids: CASSYRTGVNYGYTF.

This clonotype was seen a few times. The chain joins TRBV5-5 to TRBJ2-7, with no clear D. Germline CDR1 is SGHKS and CDR2 is YYEKEE (reference sequence). The CDR3 contains 15 residues. Trimming left V 0 bases short and J 2 bases short, with 12 bases between. CDR3 in amino acids: CASSLAATEAYEQYF. CDR3 bases: TGTGCCAGCAGCTTGGCCGCGACGGAAGCCTACGAGCAGTACTTC.

This clonotype was detected many times. The rearrangement links TRBV11-3 to TRBJ1-3; D gene uncertain. V was cut by 4 bases and J by 4 bases, with 11 bases left in between. Per the germline V gene, CDR1 is SGHNT and CDR2 is YENEEA. This CDR3 has 14 residues. CDR3 region: CASSSTALGNTIYF. CDR3 in DNA: TGTGCCAGCAGCTCCACAGCCCTAGGAAACACCATATATTTT.

This clonotype was seen only a few times. V gene TRBV29-1 combines with J gene TRBJ1-1; unclear D gene. Germline V gene sequence: CDR1 SQVTM, CDR2 ANQGSEA. Trimming stripped 5 bases from V and 5 bases from J, with 15 bases between. The CDR3 contains 13 residues. This chain's CDR3 is CSVFSPIRTEAFF. The CDR3 DNA is TGCAGCGTTTTTTCCCCTATCAGGACTGAAGCTTTCTTT.